This TCR beta chain was obtained from a study of PD-1 blockade in classical Hodgkin lymphoma (dated by TCRdb to about 2020). With regard to the full study: Nivolumab dosing was 3 mg/kg intravenously every 2 weeks, continuing until either disease progression or unacceptable toxicity. A peripheral blood immune signature of response to PD-1 blockade in classical Hodgkin lymphoma was defined using TCR beta sequencing and CyTOF. Study-wide conclusions, independent of this receptor: The study was limited to a single clinical trial cohort, and causes of repertoire differences, possibly disease activity or prior therapy, remained undefined. Lower diversity was observed in patients in whom nivolumab was started less than 1 year after ASCT, and these patients were excluded from later analyses so that confounding by immune reconstitution would be avoided. Baseline TCR diversity was reported to be lower in newly diagnosed patients than in healthy donors, and even lower in relapsed/refractory patients. By C4D1, a significant rise was seen in CD4+ TCR diversity but not in CD8+ TCR diversity (p=0.0027 vs p=0.16), and the rise was most apparent among complete responders (p=0.02). Baseline diversity similar to that of newly diagnosed patients was observed in trial patients achieving complete response, whereas significantly lower diversity was observed in partial responders and progressors.

As concerns this clone: The specificity of this receptor is unknown. Base qualities were left out, and no much larger clone turns up one base away.

The label giving this sample's time point can be read as: cycle 2 day 1 (C2D1) of nivolumab. Every trial patient had relapsed following autologous stem cell transplantation, and prior brentuximab vedotin exposure was what differed among cohorts A, B and C. The trial cohort included around 60 patients with relapsed/refractory classical Hodgkin lymphoma, and each patient had a best overall response of complete response, partial response or progressive disease. Single-agent nivolumab was administered to trial patients in the multi-cohort phase II CheckMate 205 trial. An independent review committee assessed best overall response by applying the 2007 International Working Group response criteria. Trial PBMCs were collected immediately before nivolumab initiation (C1D1) and during therapy at cycle 2 day 1 and cycle 4 day 1. Peripheral blood was collected in 8 mL Vacutainer Cell Preparation Tubes, from which PBMCs were isolated by centrifugation and then cryopreserved.

The Qiagen DNeasy kit was used to extract genomic DNA both from unsorted PBMCs and from the negatively selected CD4+ and CD8+ fractions. Using primers that anneal to V and J segments, immunoSEQ multiplex PCR amplified the TCR beta CDR3 regions. A synthetic immune receptor repertoire was used to minimize amplification bias, and any remaining bias was removed computationally after sequencing. The study's processing was this. Repertoire diversity was quantified as the Shannon entropy index using custom Python scripts. Unsorted, CD4+ and CD8+ repertoires were analyzed separately, except in combined analyses where CD4+ and CD8+ sequences were merged in silico. Clonal expansion was defined as at least a 2-fold frequency increase after treatment relative to C1D1, with a pseudocount of 0.5 for undetected baseline clones. Singleton clones were defined as clones with 0 or 1 copy at C1D1, and non-singleton clones were defined as clones with 2 or more copies. Clones expanded in unsorted samples were labelled as CD4+, CD8+ or unknown by matching protein sequences in sorted samples from the same patient. Wilcoxon tests on paired samples were used to test diversity changes from C1D1 to C4D1. TCRdb carries this immuneACCESS record with in-frame sequences only. Its versions omit some clonotypes, under half of them owing to an unresolved V gene in the studies checked, with the rest unexplained. V, J and clone size are those of that table, while D and trimming were read from the DNA. The sample contains about 27,000 clones, about four fifths of them found a single time. The top ten constitute roughly 35% of the sample.

The CDR3 numbers 15 residues from cysteine through phenylalanine. Only CDR3 DNA is held: 45 bases, read in frame from base 1. CDR1 SGHNT and CDR2 YENEEA were looked up in the germline V gene. V is cut back by 3 bases and J by 4 bases, with 8 bases in the junction unmatched. The chain couples TRBV11-3 to TRBJ1-1; 7 junctional bases match TRBD1. This clonotype was sampled from a human donor with classical Hodgkin lymphoma. Sequences were derived from peripheral blood mononuclear cells (PBMCs), sampled before the second cycle of nivolumab. For the CDR3, the sequence is CASSFQGGRGTEAFF. The nucleotides are TGTGCCAGCAGCTTCCAGGGGGGGCGCGGCACTGAAGCTTTCTTT.